These T cell receptor beta chains were read from a single sample in a study of T cell responses to AZD1222 COVID-19 vaccine. The assay was immunoSEQ multiplex PCR, and TCRdb's table has in-frame clones only and misses some. In the table there are 110,000 to 150,000 clones, roughly 90% of which are singletons. Specimen: peripheral blood, collected on day 0 of AZD1222 vaccination. Receptors originate from an adult in good health. Both conserved end residues are part of each CDR3. A D gene is named only where the DNA matches it firmly. Clone size is shown for a subset of rows, as once, few, many or a class of expanded clone.

d_gene	len	v_gene	abundance	j_gene	CDR3aa	CDR3nt
-	14	TRBV5-1	-	TRBJ2-1	CASSLSSSYNEQFF	TGCGCCAGCAGTCTGTCGAGCTCCTACAATGAGCAGTTCTTC
-	14	TRBV9	-	TRBJ2-1	CASSLRTLPYEQFF	TGTGCCAGCAGTTTACGGACGCTCCCCTATGAGCAGTTCTTC
TRBD1	17	TRBV3-1/TRBV3-2	once	TRBJ1-1	CASSQNNWGQRNTEAFF	TGTGCCAGCAGCCAAAATAATTGGGGACAGAGGAACACTGAAGCTTTCTTT
-	16	TRBV5-1	-	TRBJ1-6	CASSLAPARHGSPLHF	TGCGCCAGCAGCTTGGCACCAGCCAGACACGGTTCACCCCTCCACTTT
-	14	TRBV24-1	-	TRBJ1-2	CATSGGSSNYGYTF	TGTGCCACCAGTGGAGGTAGTTCTAACTATGGCTACACCTTC
-	14	TRBV6-5	-	TRBJ1-3	CASSYLGEGNTIYF	TGTGCCAGCAGTTACTTGGGGGAAGGAAACACCATATATTTT
-	15	TRBV30	once	TRBJ1-2	CAWVPFGVTNYGYTF	TGTGCCTGGGTCCCTTTCGGGGTAACAAATTATGGCTACACCTTC
TRBD2	16	TRBV4-2	-	TRBJ2-7	CASSPGTSGRAYEQYF	TGTGCCAGCAGCCCCGGGACTAGCGGGAGGGCCTACGAGCAGTACTTC
-	13	TRBV19	-	TRBJ2-7	CASSWAGHYEQYF	TGTGCCAGTTCCTGGGCCGGGCACTACGAGCAGTACTTC
TRBD2	18	TRBV4-3	-	TRBJ2-7	CASSQGGLAGGPFYEQYF	TGCGCCAGCAGCCAGGGGGGACTAGCGGGAGGGCCGTTCTACGAGCAGTACTTC
TRBD2	14	TRBV30	-	TRBJ2-1	CAWRGLAKTNEQFF	TGTGCCTGGAGGGGACTAGCCAAGACCAATGAGCAGTTCTTC
-	12	TRBV7-9	-	TRBJ1-2	CASSLGGGGYTF	TGTGCCAGCAGCTTAGGTGGGGGCGGCTACACCTTC
TRBD2	15	TRBV14	-	TRBJ2-7	CASSPSGSKGYEQYF	TGTGCCAGCAGCCCTAGCGGGAGCAAGGGCTACGAGCAGTACTTC
-	9	TRBV29-1	once	TRBJ2-1	CSVLVFPFF	TGCAGCGTTTTGGTATTCCCGTTCTTC
TRBD2	17	TRBV11-3	-	TRBJ2-1	CASSSGLAGSSYNEQFF	TGTGCCAGCAGCTCGGGACTAGCGGGAAGCTCCTACAATGAGCAGTTCTTC
TRBD2	18	TRBV6-2/TRBV6-3	-	TRBJ2-7	CASSPLVALAGVGYEQYF	TGTGCCAGCAGTCCCCTGGTTGCCTTAGCGGGAGTCGGTTACGAGCAGTACTTC
-	14	TRBV19	-	TRBJ1-1	CASSRQGLNTEAFF	TGTGCCAGTAGTCGCCAGGGCCTTAACACTGAAGCTTTCTTT
-	15	TRBV28	-	TRBJ1-5	CASSPAGAFNQPQHF	TGTGCCAGCAGTCCCGCCGGGGCTTTCAATCAGCCCCAGCATTTT
-	15	TRBV28	-	TRBJ1-1	CASSLGGLIGTEAFF	TGTGCCAGCAGTTTAGGGGGTCTCATCGGAACTGAAGCTTTCTTT
-	14	TRBV11-2	-	TRBJ2-1	CASSIRDGAYEQFF	TGTGCCAGCAGCATCCGGGACGGCGCTTATGAGCAGTTCTTC
-	16	TRBV2	-	TRBJ1-1	CASSEVGQAIGAEAFF	TGTGCCAGCAGTGAAGTAGGCCAGGCGATAGGGGCTGAAGCTTTCTTT
-	11	TRBV2	-	TRBJ2-1	CASSEWREQFF	TGTGCCAGCAGTGAATGGAGGGAGCAGTTCTTC
-	13	TRBV2	-	TRBJ2-2	CASSEVVTGELFF	TGTGCCAGCAGTGAAGTGGTCACCGGGGAGCTGTTTTTT
TRBD2	17	TRBV4-3	-	TRBJ2-2	CASSRSGGRAGTGELFF	TGCGCCAGCAGCCGTAGCGGAGGGAGGGCCGGCACCGGGGAGCTGTTTTTT
TRBD1	15	TRBV28	-	TRBJ1-1	CASCVALGQGGEAFF	TGTGCCAGCTGTGTGGCCCTGGGACAGGGAGGAGAAGCTTTCTTT
-	15	TRBV6-2/TRBV6-3	-	TRBJ1-1	CASSYSGIPGHEAFF	TGTGCCAGCAGTTACTCAGGGATCCCGGGACATGAAGCTTTCTTT
-	15	TRBV7-2	-	TRBJ1-2	CASSLKTGENYGYTF	TGTGCCAGCAGCTTAAAGACAGGAGAAAACTATGGCTACACCTTC
-	12	TRBV27	-	TRBJ1-5	CASSRPNQPQHF	TGTGCCAGCAGTCGGCCGAATCAGCCCCAGCATTTT
-	13	TRBV2	-	TRBJ1-2	CASSERGPYGYTF	TGTGCCAGCAGTGAAAGAGGGCCTTATGGCTACACCTTC